This note documents a single T cell receptor (beta chain) sequence. V lost 5 bases, J lost 8 bases, and 7 bases stayed unmatched. Germline CDR1 is MNHEY and CDR2 is SMNVEV (reference sequence). The CDR3 is 13 residues long. How the authors handled the data: Using reference gene primer amplification, nucleated cell counts were estimated. Produced via immunoSEQ multiplex PCR; TCRdb's table is partial and in-frame only. V and J calls and clone size are given by that table; D and trimming were obtained from the DNA. The repertoire has a few hundred thousand clones, approximately 90% of them found once; the top ten carry approximately 3%. These data come from a study of blood T cell repertoires in COVID-19. Whole-study context: COVID-19 samples, acute and convalescent, were from the United States, Italy and Spain. PBMCs, B-cell-depleted T cells, or T cells provided the cDNA or gDNA that made up the material.

This chain connects TRBV27 to TRBJ1-2, with 8 positions matching TRBD1. The receptor was isolated from a woman aged 25 to 45 with active or convalescent COVID-19. The specimen sequenced was peripheral blood. The CDR3 loop reads CASSRQGSRGYTF. The CDR3 DNA sequence: TGTGCCAGCAGTAGACAGGGGTCGCGGGGCTACACCTTC.